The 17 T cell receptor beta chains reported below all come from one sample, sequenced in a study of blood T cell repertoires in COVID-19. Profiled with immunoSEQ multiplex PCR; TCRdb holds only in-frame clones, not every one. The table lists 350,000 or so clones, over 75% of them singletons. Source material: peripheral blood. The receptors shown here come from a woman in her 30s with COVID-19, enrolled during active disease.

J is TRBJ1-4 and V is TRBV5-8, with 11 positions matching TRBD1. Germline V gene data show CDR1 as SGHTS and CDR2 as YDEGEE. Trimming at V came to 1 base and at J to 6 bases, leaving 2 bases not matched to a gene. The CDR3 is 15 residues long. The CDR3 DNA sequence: TGTGCCAGCAGCTTGACGGGACAGGGGGATGAAAAACTGTTTTTT. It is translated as CASSLTGQGDEKLFF.

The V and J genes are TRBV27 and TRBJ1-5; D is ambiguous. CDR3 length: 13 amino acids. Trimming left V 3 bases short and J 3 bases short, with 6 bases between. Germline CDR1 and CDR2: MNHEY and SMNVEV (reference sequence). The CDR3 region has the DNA TGTGCCAGCAGTTTTAATAACAATCAGCCCCAGCATTTT. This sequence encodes CASSFNNNQPQHF.

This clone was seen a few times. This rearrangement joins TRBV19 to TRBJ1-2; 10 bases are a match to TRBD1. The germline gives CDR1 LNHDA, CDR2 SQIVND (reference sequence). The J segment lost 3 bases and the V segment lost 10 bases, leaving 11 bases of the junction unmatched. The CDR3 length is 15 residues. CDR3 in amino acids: CATRDRGPRDYGYTF. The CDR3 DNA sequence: TGTGCCACCCGGGACAGGGGTCCTCGAGACTATGGCTACACCTTC.

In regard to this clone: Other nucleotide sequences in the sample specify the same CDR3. CDR3 region: CSVRQGSYNEQFF. CDR3 in DNA: TGCAGCGTTCGACAGGGCTCCTACAATGAGCAGTTCTTC. The V and J genes are TRBV29-1 and TRBJ2-1, with 7 nucleotides matching TRBD1. V lost 5 bases, J lost 0 bases, and 1 base stayed unmatched. The CDR3 is 13 residues long. Germline-derived CDR1 and CDR2 are SQVTM and ANQGSEA.

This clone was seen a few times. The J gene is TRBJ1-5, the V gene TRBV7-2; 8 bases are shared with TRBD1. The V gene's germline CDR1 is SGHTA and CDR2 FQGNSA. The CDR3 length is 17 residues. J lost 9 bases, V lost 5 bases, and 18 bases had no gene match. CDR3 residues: CASSIPPGQVYPRPQHF. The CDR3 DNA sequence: TGTGCCAGCAGCATTCCGCCGGGACAGGTATATCCACGGCCCCAGCATTTT.

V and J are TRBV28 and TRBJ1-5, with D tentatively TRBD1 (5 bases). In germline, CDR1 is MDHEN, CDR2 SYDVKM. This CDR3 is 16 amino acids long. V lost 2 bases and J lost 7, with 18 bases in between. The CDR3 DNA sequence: TGTGCCAGCAGTTTAAGGCAGGGATTCGTTAACCAGCCCCAGCATTTT. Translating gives CASSLRQGFVNQPQHF. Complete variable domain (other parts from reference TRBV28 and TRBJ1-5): DVKVTQSSRYLVKRTGEKVFLECVQDMDHENMFWYRQDPGLGLRLIYFSYDVKMKEKGDIPEGYSVSREKKERFSLILESASTNQTSMYLCASSLRQGFVNQPQHFGDGTRLSIL.

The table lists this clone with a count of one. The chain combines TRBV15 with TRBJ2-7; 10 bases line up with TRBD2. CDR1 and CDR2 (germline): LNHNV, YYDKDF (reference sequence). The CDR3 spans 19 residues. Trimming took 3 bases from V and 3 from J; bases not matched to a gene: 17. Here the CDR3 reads CATSRSLGLAAIGNYEQYF. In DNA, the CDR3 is TGTGCCACCAGCAGGAGCCTAGGACTAGCGGCAATTGGGAACTACGAGCAGTACTTC.

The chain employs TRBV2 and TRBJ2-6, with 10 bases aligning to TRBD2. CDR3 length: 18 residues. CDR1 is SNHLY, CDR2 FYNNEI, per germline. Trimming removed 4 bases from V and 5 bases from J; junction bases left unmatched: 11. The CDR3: CASSALAGGLIRANVLTF. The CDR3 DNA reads TGTGCCAGCAGTGCCTTAGCGGGAGGCCTTATTAGGGCCAACGTCCTGACTTTC.

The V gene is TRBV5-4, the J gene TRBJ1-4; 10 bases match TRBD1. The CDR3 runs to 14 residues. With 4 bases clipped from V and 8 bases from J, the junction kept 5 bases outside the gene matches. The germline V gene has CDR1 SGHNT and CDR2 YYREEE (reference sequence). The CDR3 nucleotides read TGTGCCAGCAGCCAGGGACAGGGGTTCGAAAAACTGTTTTTT. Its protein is CASSQGQGFEKLFF.

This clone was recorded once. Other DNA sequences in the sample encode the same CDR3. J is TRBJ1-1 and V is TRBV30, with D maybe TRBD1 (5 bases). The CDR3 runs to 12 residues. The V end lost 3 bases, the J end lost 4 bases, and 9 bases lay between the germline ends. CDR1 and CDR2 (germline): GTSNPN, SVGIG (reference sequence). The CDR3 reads CAWSGGGTEAFF. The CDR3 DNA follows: TGTGCCTGGAGCGGGGGGGGCACTGAAGCTTTCTTT.

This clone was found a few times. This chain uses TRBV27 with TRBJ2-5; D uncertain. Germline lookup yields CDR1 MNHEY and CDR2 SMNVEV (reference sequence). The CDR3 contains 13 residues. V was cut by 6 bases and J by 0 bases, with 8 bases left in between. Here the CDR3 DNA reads TGTGCCAGCAGGGAGTTCAACCAAGAGACCCAGTACTTC. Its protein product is CASREFNQETQYF.

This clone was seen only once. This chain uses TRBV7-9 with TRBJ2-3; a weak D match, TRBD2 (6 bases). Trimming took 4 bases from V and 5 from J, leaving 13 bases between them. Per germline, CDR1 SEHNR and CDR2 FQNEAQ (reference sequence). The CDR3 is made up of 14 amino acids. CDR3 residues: CASSSNQGGDTQYF. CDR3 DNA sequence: TGTGCCAGCAGCTCAAACCAGGGAGGAGATACGCAGTATTTT. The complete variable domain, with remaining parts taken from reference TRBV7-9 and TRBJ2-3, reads DTGVSQNPRHKITKRGQNVTFRCDPISEHNRLYWYRQTLGQGPEFLTYFQNEAQLEKSRLLSDRFSAERPKGSFSTLEIQRTEQGDSAMYLCASSSNQGGDTQYFGPGTRLTVL.

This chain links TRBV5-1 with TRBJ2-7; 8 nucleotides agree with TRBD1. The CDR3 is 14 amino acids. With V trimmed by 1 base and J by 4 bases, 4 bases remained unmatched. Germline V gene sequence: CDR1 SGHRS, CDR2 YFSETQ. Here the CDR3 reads CASSLRQGFYEQYF. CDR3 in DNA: TGCGCCAGCAGCTTGCGACAGGGGTTTTACGAGCAGTACTTC.

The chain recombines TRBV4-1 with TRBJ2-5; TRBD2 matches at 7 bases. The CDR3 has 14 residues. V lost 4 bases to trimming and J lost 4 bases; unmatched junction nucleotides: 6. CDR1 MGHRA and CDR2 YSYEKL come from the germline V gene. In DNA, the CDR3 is TGCGCCAGCAGCCGATCTAGCGGCGGAGAGACCCAGTACTTC. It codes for CASSRSSGGETQYF.

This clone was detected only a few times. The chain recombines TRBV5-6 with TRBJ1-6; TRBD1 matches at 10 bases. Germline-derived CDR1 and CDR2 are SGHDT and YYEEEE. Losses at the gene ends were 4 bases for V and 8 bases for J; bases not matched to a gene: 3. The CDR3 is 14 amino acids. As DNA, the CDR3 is TGTGCCAGCAGCGGGGACAGGGGTTATTCACCCCTCCACTTT. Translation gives CASSGDRGYSPLHF.

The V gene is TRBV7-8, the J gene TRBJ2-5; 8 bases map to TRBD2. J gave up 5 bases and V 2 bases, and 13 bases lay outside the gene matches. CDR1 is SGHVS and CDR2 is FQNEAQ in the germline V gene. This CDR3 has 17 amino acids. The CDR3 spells CASSLMGPGGKRETQYF. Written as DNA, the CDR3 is TGTGCCAGCAGCTTAATGGGACCGGGAGGGAAACGGGAGACCCAGTACTTC.

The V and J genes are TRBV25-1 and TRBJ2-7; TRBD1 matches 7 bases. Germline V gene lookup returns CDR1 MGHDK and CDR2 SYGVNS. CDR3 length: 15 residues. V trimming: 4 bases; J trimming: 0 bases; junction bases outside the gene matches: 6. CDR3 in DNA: TGTGCCAGCAGTGTACCGGGACAGAGCTCCTACGAGCAGTACTTC. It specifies CASSVPGQSSYEQYF.